The following is a T cell receptor beta chain sequence with its context. This clonotype has just a few counts. Its antigen specificity is not known. No clone much larger than this one lies a single base away; base qualities are absent. The source of the sample is a study of blood T cells in healthy people across ages (dated by TCRdb to 2015 to 2017). In terms of the full investigation: In model experiments, roughly one uniquely barcoded TCR beta cDNA molecule per two T cells was captured by template switching. The donors were split into four age groups: young (average 16 years), middle-aged (roughly 42), aged (approximately 59) and long-lived (under 90). To avoid experimental bias, donors of different ages were spread randomly across the sequencing lanes. The study measured age-related changes in TCR beta repertoire diversity using deep sequencing normalized with unique cDNA molecular identifiers. Two additional independent replicas of 1 million unique cDNA reads from the same blood draw were analyzed for two donors (one aged 18 to 29 and one aged 80 or older).

CDR1 and CDR2 are drawn from the germline V gene: SQVTM, ANQGSEA. Ends trimmed: V by 8 bases, J by 9 bases; bases unmatched to a gene: 10. Spanning cysteine to phenylalanine, the CDR3 consists of 14 amino acids. Just the 42-base CDR3 DNA is kept, in frame starting at base 1. The donors were 40 or so Caucasian individuals from Russia, aged roughly 6 to 90 years, who were systemically healthy. Ten milliliters of peripheral blood were drawn from each donor into EDTA-treated Vacutainer tubes. Ficoll-Paque density-gradient centrifugation was used to isolate PBMCs, with at least 6 million per sample. Trizol reagent was used to extract total RNA from PBMCs, with at least 5.5 micrograms per sample. For every donor, an aliquot of PBMCs went through flow cytometry to measure the percentages of naive CD45RAhigh/CD27high T cells. The research as a whole found: Observed TCR beta diversity correlated strongly with the percentage of naive T cells measured by flow cytometry. Donor CMV infection status was unknown, potentially confounding age-related changes in expanded clonotypes. Observed TCR beta diversity per million T cells fell roughly linearly with age, and a significant reduction was already apparent by age about 36. Estimates of total diversity from one million sequenced T cells were regarded as lower bounds and underestimates. Conclusive comparison of naive and antigen-experienced compartments was prevented by the profiling of bulk unsorted PBMCs. Compared with the aged group, more naive CD4+ T cells, fewer expanded clones and increased TCR diversity were shown by the long-lived group, suggesting age selection.

Libraries came from 5' RACE. The instrument was an Illumina HiSeq 2500. A second PCR of about 7 to 12 cycles was run with a J-beta primer mix and a sample-barcoded 5' primer. A unique molecular identifier was introduced onto each TCR beta cDNA molecule by a template-switch 5' adaptor carrying 12 random nucleotides. Each sample yielded at least 2.5 million CDR3-containing paired-end reads. All of the RNA was converted into first-strand cDNA using the Mint cDNA synthesis kit, with a TRBC-specific oligonucleotide serving as the primer. Following uracil-DNA glycosylase treatment, all cDNA underwent a first 18-cycle PCR with the universal primers M1SS and BC2_uni_R. The paper's data handling went like this. Normalization of each sample was performed by random selection of 1 million high-quality reads, each carrying a distinct molecular identifier. Instead of being binned into consensus sequences, reads that shared molecular identifiers were thrown out. CDR3 identification, clonotype clustering and error correction used MiTCR with a Q25 quality threshold and the strictest error-elimination algorithm. A nonparametric unseen species model with Euler transformation was used to estimate lower-bound total TCR beta diversity. The raw public data were reprocessed by TCRdb itself: fastp quality trimming at Q25, MiXCR clonotype calling, in-frame beta chains only. Rows are combined by CDR3 protein, so each entry shows the most common genes and DNA. TCRdb, not the original authors, processed these V and J calls. This sample is represented by 1.5 million to 2 million distinct CDR3 sequences; about 30% of them were singletons. 7.7% of the sample lies in the top ten.

The sample was blood. The chain employs TRBV29-1 and TRBJ2-1; 13 junctional bases match TRBD2. The TCR sequence derives from a woman between 25 and 40 years old in good health. The DNA sequence is as follows: TGCAGCTGGGGGGGGACTAGCGGGATTGGTGAGCAGTTCTTC. This yields the protein CSWGGTSGIGEQFF.